This T cell receptor (beta chain) originates from a study of blood T cell repertoires in COVID-19. Study-wide background: The study drew acute and convalescent COVID-19 samples from the United States, Italy and Spain. T cells, B-cell-depleted T cells, or PBMCs supplied cDNA or gDNA.

In the authors' workflow: Amplification from reference gene primers served as the basis for estimated nucleated cell counts. This table comes from immunoSEQ multiplex PCR, and its TCRdb copy is limited to in-frame clones, with some not included. From that table come the V and J calls and clone size; the DNA was used to work out D and trimming. The table lists 150,000 or so clones, around 75% of them singletons, with less than 5% in the top ten. In this sample, this clone turned up a few times. Trimming removed 4 bases from V and 8 bases from J; junction bases left unmatched: 5. CDR1 is SGHAT, CDR2 FQNNGV, per germline. There are 14 residues in the CDR3. Seattle researchers signed up patients amid active infection and tracked them longitudinally.

The clonotype originates from a woman between 65 and 79 years old with COVID-19, enrolled during active disease. V usage is TRBV11-2 and J usage is TRBJ2-1; 10 positions agree with TRBD2. The sequenced sample was peripheral blood. CDR3 nucleotide sequence: TGTGCCAGCAGCTCGGCTAGCGGGGGCCATGAGCAGTTCTTC. It specifies CASSSASGGHEQFF.